A selection of T cell receptor beta chains follows, all from one sample in a study of blood T cells in healthy people across ages. TCRdb processed the 5' RACE reads anew with MiXCR; each CDR3 protein has one entry. The top ten clones hold roughly 7.9% of a sample with some 1.4 million distinct CDR3 sequences, 42% of them seen once. Sequences were obtained from blood. These TCRs come from a woman younger than 30 in good health. The CDR3 runs from the conserved cysteine through the conserved F or W. D genes are given only for firm matches.

v_gene	d_gene	j_gene	CDR3aa
TRBV4-2	TRBD2	TRBJ2-5	CASSPGTSGRKETQYF
TRBV20-1	NA	TRBJ2-5	CSAERFETQYF
TRBV4-1	NA	TRBJ1-1	CASSPPLEKAFF
TRBV18	NA	TRBJ1-6	CASATDNSPLHF
TRBV29-1	TRBD1	TRBJ2-1	CSVEGDRFNEQFF
TRBV7-6	TRBD1	TRBJ1-1	CASSWDRGNSEAFF
TRBV6-5	NA	TRBJ2-2	CASSYSPGGHSGGELFF
TRBV7-6	NA	TRBJ2-5	CASRGGTPGAQETQYF
TRBV4-1	NA	TRBJ1-4	CASSHPGTGNEKLFF
TRBV7-3	NA	TRBJ2-7	CASSYSFSYNEQYF
TRBV9	TRBD2	TRBJ2-7	CASARWAGGPYERYF
TRBV6-6	NA	TRBJ2-1	CAISGLASYNEQFF
TRBV3-1	NA	TRBJ2-5	CASSRVEETQYF
TRBV9	TRBD2	TRBJ2-1	CASSPRFGGSTMLRYNEQFF
TRBV5-1	NA	TRBJ2-5	CASSLTITGTQETQYF
TRBV5-1	NA	TRBJ2-5	CASSLEGIEETEYF